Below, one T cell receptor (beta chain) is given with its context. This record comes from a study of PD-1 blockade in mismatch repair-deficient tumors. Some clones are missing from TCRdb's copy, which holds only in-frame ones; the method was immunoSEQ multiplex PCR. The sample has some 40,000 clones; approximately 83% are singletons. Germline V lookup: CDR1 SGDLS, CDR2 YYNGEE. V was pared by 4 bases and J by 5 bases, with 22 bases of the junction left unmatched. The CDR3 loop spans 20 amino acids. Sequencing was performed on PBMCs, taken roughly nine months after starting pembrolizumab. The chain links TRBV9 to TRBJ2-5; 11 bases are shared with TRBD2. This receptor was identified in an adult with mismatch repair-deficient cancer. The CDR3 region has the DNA TGTGCCAGCAGCCCGATCCCTGTTACTAGCGGGAGATGGTCGGGGGAGACCCAGTACTTC. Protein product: CASSPIPVTSGRWSGETQYF. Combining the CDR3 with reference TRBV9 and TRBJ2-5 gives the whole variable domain DSGVTQTPKHLITATGQRVTLRCSPRSGDLSVYWYQQSLDQGLQFLIQYYNGEERAKGNILERFSAQQFPDLHSELNLSSLELGDSALYFCASSPIPVTSGRWSGETQYFGPGTRLLVL.